This T cell receptor beta chain stems from a study of blood T cell repertoires in COVID-19. Study-wide background: Samples came from the United States, Italy and Spain, spanning acute and convalescent COVID-19. The analysed material was cDNA or gDNA that came from T cells, B-cell-depleted T cells, or PBMCs.

Germline loops: CDR1 SGDLS, CDR2 YYNGEE. The junction had 2 bases not matched to a gene; V was cut back by 2 bases and J by 5 bases. The CDR3 is made up of 13 amino acids. Assay: immunoSEQ multiplex PCR; the TCRdb copy retains only in-frame clones and omits some. Of over 150,000 clones listed, 85% to 90% were seen once; the top ten hold 2.7%. This clone was seen a single time. This CDR3 is also generated by other DNA sequences in the sample. This clonotype originated in a middle-aged man with active or convalescent COVID-19. Sequenced: peripheral blood. V and J are TRBV9 and TRBJ2-3; 7 nucleotides match TRBD1. CDR3 residues: CASSVDRVDTQYF. DNA for the CDR3: TGTGCCAGCAGCGTCGACAGGGTAGATACGCAGTATTTT. Filled out from reference TRBV9 and TRBJ2-3, the complete variable domain reads DSGVTQTPKHLITATGQRVTLRCSPRSGDLSVYWYQQSLDQGLQFLIQYYNGEERAKGNILERFSAQQFPDLHSELNLSSLELGDSALYFCASSVDRVDTQYFGPGTRLTVL.